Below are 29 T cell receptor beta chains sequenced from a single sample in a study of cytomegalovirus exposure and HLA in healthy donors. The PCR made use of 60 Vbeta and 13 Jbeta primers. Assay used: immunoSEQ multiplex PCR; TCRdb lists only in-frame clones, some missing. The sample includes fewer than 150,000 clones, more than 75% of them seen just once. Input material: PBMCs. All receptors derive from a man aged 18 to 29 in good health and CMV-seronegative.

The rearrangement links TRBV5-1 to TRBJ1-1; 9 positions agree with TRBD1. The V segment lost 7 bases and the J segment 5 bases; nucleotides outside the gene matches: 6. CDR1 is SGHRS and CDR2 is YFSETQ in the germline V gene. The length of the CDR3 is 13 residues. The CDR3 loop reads CASQQGAGTEAFF. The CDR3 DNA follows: TGCGCCAGCCAACAGGGGGCCGGGACTGAAGCTTTCTTT.

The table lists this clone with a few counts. Here the CDR3 DNA reads TGTGCCAGCAGTGAGAGGGGAGGCAGTATGAACACTGAAGCTTTCTTT. As protein: CASSERGGSMNTEAFF. The chain carries TRBV2 and TRBJ1-1, with D maybe TRBD1 (5 bases). Looked up from germline, CDR1 is SNHLY and CDR2 is FYNNEI. CDR3 length equals 16 residues. The V gene lost 3 bases and the J gene lost 0 bases, with 14 bases spanning the gap.

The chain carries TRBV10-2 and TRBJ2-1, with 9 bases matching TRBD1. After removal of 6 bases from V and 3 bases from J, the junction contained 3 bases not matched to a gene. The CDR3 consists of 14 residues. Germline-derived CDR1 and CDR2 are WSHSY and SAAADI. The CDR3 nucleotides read TGCGCCAGCAGGGCGGACAGGGGCTACAATGAGCAGTTCTTC. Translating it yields CASRADRGYNEQFF.

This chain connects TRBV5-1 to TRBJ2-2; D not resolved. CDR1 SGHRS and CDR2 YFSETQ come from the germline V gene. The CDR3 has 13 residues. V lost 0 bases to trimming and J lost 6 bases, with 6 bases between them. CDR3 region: CASSLVEPGELFF. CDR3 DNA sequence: TGCGCCAGCAGCTTGGTGGAGCCCGGGGAGCTGTTTTTT.

The CDR3 is CASSQDNYYEQYF. The CDR3 DNA is TGCGCCAGCAGCCAAGACAACTACTACGAGCAGTACTTC. The chain couples TRBV4-1 to TRBJ2-7; D gene ambiguous. The CDR3 is 13 residues long. Between the trimmed V and J ends, which lost 0 bases and 3 bases, there was a span of 6 bases. CDR1 and CDR2 (germline): MGHRA, YSYEKL.

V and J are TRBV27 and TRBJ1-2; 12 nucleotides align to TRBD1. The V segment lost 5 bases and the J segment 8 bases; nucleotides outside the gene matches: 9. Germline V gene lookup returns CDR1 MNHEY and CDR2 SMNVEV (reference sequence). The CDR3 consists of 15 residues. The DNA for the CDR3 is TGTGCCAGCAGTAAGACGGGACAGGGGGCGCTGGGCTACACCTTC. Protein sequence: CASSKTGQGALGYTF.

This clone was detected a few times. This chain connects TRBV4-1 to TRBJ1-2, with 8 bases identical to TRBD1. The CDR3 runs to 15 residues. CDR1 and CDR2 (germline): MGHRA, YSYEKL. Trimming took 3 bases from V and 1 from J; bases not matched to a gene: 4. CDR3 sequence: CASSQDRVGNYGYTF. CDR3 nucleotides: TGCGCCAGCAGCCAGGACAGGGTGGGTAACTATGGCTACACCTTC.

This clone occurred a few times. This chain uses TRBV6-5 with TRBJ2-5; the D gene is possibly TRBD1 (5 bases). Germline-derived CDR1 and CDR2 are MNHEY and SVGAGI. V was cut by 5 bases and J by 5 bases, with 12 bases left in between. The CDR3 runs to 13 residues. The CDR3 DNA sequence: TGTGCCAGCAGTCAGCAGGGCCGGGAGACCCAGTACTTC. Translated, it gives CASSQQGRETQYF.

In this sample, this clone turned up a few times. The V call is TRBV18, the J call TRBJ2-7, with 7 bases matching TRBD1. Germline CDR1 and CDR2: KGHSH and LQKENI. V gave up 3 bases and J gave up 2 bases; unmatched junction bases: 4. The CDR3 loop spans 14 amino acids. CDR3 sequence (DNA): TGTGCCAGCTCACCTAGACAGGGCGCCTACGAGCAGTACTTC. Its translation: CASSPRQGAYEQYF.

The CDR3 protein is CASSIFWGDTYEQYF. Written as DNA, the CDR3 is TGTGCCAGTAGTATTTTCTGGGGGGATACCTACGAGCAGTACTTC. The chain links TRBV19 to TRBJ2-7; TRBD2 might be the D (6 bases). The germline CDR1 and CDR2 sequences are LNHDA and SQIVND (reference sequence). The CDR3 is 15 amino acids. Trimming pared 3 bases from V and 2 bases from J, leaving 14 bases between. The full variable domain, completed using reference TRBV19 and TRBJ2-7, is DGGITQSPKYLFRKEGQNVTLSCEQNLNHDAMYWYRQDPGQGLRLIYYSQIVNDFQKGDIAEGYSVSREKKESFPLTVTSAQKNPTAFYLCASSIFWGDTYEQYFGPGTRLTVT.

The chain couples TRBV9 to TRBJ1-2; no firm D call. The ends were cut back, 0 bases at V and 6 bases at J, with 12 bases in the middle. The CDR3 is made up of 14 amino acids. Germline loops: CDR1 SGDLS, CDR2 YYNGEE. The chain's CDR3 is CASSVEASPNGYTF. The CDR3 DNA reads TGTGCCAGCAGCGTAGAGGCTAGCCCCAATGGCTACACCTTC.

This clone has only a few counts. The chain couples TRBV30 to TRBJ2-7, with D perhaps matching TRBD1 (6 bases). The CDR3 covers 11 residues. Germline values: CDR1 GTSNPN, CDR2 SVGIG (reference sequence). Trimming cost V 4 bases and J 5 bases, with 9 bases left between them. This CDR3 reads CAWNRAHEQYF. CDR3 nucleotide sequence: TGTGCCTGGAACAGGGCCCACGAGCAGTACTTC.

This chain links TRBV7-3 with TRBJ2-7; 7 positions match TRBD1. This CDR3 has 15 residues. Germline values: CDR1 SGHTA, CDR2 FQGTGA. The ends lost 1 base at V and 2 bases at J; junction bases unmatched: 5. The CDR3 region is CASSLMAGGPYEQYF. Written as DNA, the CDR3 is TGTGCCAGCAGCTTAATGGCAGGGGGTCCCTACGAGCAGTACTTC.

CDR3 nucleotide sequence: TGTGCCTTTGGTGACAACGAGCAGTACTTC. Protein sequence: CAFGDNEQYF. The V gene is TRBV30, the J gene TRBJ2-7; D is unclear. From germline, CDR1 is GTSNPN and CDR2 SVGIG (reference sequence). The CDR3 consists of 10 residues. Trimming removed 7 bases from V and 5 bases from J, with 9 bases in between.

This chain's CDR3 is CASSFLSGQGTEAFF. The CDR3 region has the DNA TGTGCCAGCAGTTTTTTGTCGGGACAGGGCACTGAAGCTTTCTTT. The chain has TRBV27 and TRBJ1-1; 9 bases fit TRBD1. Germline V gene lookup returns CDR1 MNHEY and CDR2 SMNVEV (reference sequence). With 3 bases clipped from V and 4 bases from J, the junction kept 6 bases outside the gene matches. The CDR3 runs to 15 residues.

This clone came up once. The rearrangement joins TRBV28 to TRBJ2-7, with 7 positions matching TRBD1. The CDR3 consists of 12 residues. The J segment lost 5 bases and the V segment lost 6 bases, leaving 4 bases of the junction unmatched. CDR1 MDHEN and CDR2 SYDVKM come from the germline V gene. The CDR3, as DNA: TGTGCCAGCAGCTCAACAGGGGACGAGCAGTACTTC. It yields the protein CASSSTGDEQYF. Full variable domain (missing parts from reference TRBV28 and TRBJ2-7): DVKVTQSSRYLVKRTGEKVFLECVQDMDHENMFWYRQDPGLGLRLIYFSYDVKMKEKGDIPEGYSVSREKKERFSLILESASTNQTSMYLCASSSTGDEQYFGPGTRLTVT.

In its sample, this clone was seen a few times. The CDR3 region has the DNA TGTGCCAGCAGCCAAGACCAGGTTTTCGGCGAGCAGTACTTC. Residues: CASSQDQVFGEQYF. The chain has TRBV14 and TRBJ2-7; D is undetermined. The CDR3 is 14 residues long. With 0 bases removed from V and 6 bases from J, the gap between germline ends came to 12 bases. The germline gives CDR1 SGHDN, CDR2 FVKESK. Full variable domain (outside the CDR3, taken from reference TRBV14 and TRBJ2-7): EAGVTQFPSHSVIEKGQTVTLRCDPISGHDNLYWYRRVMGKEIKFLLHFVKESKQDESGMPNNRFLAERTGGTYSTLKVQPAELEDSGVYFCASSQDQVFGEQYFGPGTRLTVT.

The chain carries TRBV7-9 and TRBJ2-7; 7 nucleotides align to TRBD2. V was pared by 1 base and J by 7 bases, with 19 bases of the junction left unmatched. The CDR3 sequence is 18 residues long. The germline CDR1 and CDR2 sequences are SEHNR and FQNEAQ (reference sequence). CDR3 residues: CASSLVMVRESLNLEQYF. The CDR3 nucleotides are TGTGCCAGCAGCTTAGTGATGGTGCGGGAGTCCCTTAATCTGGAGCAGTACTTC. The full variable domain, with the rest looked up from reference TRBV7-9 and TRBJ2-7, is DTGVSQNPRHKITKRGQNVTFRCDPISEHNRLYWYRQTLGQGPEFLTYFQNEAQLEKSRLLSDRFSAERPKGSFSTLEIQRTEQGDSAMYLCASSLVMVRESLNLEQYFGPGTRLTVT.

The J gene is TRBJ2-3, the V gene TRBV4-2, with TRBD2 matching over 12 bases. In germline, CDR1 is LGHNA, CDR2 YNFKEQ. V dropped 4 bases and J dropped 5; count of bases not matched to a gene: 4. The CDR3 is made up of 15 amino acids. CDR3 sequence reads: CASSPRLAGEDTQYF. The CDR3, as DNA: TGTGCCAGCAGCCCCCGACTAGCGGGGGAAGATACGCAGTATTTT.

CDR3 loop: CASSFGVDQPQHF. The CDR3 DNA reads as TGTGCCAGCAGCTTCGGGGTCGATCAGCCCCAGCATTTT. The V and J genes are TRBV13 and TRBJ1-5, with no clear D. The CDR3 totals 13 residues. In germline, CDR1 is PRHDT, CDR2 FYEKMQ (reference sequence). The V gene lost 3 bases and the J gene lost 5 bases, with 8 bases spanning the gap.

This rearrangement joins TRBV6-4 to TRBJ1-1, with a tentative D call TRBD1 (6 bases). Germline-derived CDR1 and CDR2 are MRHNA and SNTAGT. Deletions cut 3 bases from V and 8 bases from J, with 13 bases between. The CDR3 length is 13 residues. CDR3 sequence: CASSEFLGGEAFF. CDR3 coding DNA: TGTGCCAGCAGTGAATTCCTAGGGGGAGAAGCTTTCTTT.

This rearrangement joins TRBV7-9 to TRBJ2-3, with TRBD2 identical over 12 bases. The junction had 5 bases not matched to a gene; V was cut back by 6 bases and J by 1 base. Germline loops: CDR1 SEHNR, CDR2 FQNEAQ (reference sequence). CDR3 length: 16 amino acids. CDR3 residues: CASSQRTSGGTDTQYF. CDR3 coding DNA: TGTGCCAGCAGTCAAAGGACTAGCGGGGGCACAGATACGCAGTATTTT.

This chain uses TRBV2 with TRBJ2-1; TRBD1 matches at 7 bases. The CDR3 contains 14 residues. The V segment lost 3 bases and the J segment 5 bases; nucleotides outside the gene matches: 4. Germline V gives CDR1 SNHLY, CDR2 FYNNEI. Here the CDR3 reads CASSDWQGDNEQFF. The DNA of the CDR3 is TGTGCCAGCAGTGACTGGCAGGGGGACAATGAGCAGTTCTTC.

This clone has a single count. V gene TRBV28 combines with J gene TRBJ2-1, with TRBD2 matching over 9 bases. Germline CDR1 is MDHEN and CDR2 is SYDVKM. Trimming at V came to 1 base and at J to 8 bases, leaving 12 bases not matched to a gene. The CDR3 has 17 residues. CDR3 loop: CASSLSAFSGSLDEQFF. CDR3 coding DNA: TGTGCCAGCAGTTTATCGGCCTTTAGCGGGAGTTTGGATGAGCAGTTCTTC. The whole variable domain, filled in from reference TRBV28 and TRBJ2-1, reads DVKVTQSSRYLVKRTGEKVFLECVQDMDHENMFWYRQDPGLGLRLIYFSYDVKMKEKGDIPEGYSVSREKKERFSLILESASTNQTSMYLCASSLSAFSGSLDEQFFGPGTRLTVL.

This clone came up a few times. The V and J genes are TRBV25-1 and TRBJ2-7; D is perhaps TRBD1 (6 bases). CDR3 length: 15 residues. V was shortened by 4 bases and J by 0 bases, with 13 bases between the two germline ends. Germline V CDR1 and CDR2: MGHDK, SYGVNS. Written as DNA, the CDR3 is TGTGCCAGCAGTGGGACAGTCCGCTTCTCCTACGAGCAGTACTTC. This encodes CASSGTVRFSYEQYF.

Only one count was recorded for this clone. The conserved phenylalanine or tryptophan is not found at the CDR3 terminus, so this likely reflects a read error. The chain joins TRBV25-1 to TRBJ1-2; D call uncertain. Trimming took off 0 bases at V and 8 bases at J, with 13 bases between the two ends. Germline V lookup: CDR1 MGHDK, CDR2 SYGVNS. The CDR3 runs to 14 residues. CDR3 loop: CASSEYLSLGGYTV. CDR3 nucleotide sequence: TGTGCCAGCAGTGAATATCTGTCCCTCGGAGGCTACACCGTC.

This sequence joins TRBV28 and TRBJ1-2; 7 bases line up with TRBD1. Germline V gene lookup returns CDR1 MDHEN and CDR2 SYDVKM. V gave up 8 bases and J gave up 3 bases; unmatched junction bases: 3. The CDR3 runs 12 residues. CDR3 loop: CASGRGDYGYTF. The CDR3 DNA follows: TGTGCCAGCGGCAGGGGGGACTATGGCTACACCTTC.

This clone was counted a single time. In DNA form, the CDR3 reads TGTGCCAGCAGTGAACTACAGGAGTCTGGAAACACCATATATTTT. Translation: CASSELQESGNTIYF. The chain links TRBV6-1 to TRBJ1-3; tentatively, D is TRBD1 (5 bases). The germline V gene has CDR1 MNHNS and CDR2 SASEGT. This CDR3 comprises 15 residues. V was pared by 2 bases and J by 1 base, with 9 bases between.

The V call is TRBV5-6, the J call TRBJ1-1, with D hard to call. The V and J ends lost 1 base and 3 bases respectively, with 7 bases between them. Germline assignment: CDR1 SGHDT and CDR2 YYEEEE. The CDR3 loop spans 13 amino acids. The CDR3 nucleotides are TGTGCCAGCAGCTTGCCGGGGTACACTGAAGCTTTCTTT. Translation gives CASSLPGYTEAFF. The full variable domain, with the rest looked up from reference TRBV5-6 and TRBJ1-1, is DAGVTQSPTHLIKTRGQQVTLRCSPKSGHDTVSWYQQALGQGPQFIFQYYEEEERQRGNFPDRFSGHQFPNYSSELNVNALLLGDSALYLCASSLPGYTEAFFGQGTRLTVV.